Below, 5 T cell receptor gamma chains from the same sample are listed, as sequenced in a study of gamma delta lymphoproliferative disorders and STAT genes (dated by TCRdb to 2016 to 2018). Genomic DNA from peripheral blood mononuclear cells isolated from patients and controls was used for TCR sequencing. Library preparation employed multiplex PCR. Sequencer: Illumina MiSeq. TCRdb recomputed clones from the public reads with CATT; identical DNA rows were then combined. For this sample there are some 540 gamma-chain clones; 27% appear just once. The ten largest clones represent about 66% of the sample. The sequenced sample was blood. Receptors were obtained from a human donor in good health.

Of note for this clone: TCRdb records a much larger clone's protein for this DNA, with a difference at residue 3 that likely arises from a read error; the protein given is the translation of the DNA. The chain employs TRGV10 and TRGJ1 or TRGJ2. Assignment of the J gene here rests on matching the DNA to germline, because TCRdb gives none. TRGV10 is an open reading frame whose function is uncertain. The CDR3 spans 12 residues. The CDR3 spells CATWVSYYKKLF. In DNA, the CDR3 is TGTGCTACGTGGGTTTCTTATTATAAGAAACTCTTT.

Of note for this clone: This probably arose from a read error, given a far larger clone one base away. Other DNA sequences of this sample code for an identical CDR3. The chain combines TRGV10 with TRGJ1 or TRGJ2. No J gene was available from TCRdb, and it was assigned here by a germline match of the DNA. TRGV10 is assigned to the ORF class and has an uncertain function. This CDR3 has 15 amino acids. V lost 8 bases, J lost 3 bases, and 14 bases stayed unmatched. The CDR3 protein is CAAWDYDGIYYKKLF. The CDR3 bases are TGTGCTGCGTGGGATTACGACGGAATTTATTATAAGAAACTCTTT.

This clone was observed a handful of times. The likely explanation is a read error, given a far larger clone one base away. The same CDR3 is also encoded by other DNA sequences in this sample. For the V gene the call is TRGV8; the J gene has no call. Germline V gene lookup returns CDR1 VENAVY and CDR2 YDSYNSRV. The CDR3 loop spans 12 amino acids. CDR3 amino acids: CATWDFRGAKLF. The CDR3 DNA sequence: TGTGCCACCTGGGATTTCCGGGGAGCGAAACTATTT.

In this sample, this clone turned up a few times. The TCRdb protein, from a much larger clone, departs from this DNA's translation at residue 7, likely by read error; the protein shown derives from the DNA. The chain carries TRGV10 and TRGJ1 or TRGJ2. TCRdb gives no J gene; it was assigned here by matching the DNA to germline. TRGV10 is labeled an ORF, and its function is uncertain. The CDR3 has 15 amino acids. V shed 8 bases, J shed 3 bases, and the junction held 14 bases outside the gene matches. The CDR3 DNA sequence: TGTGCTGCGTGGGATTATAACGGAATTTATTATAAGAAACTCTTT. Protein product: CAAWDYNGIYYKKLF.

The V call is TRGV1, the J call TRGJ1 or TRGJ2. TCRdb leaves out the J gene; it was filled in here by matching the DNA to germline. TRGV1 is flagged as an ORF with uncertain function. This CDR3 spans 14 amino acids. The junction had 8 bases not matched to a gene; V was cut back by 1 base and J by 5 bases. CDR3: CATWDRTANYKKLF. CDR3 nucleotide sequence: TGTGCCACCTGGGACAGAACGGCTAATTATAAGAAACTCTTT.